What follows are 20 T cell receptor beta chains derived from one specimen sequenced in a study of T cells in localized non-small cell lung cancer. Some clones are missing from TCRdb's copy, which holds only in-frame ones; the method was immunoSEQ multiplex PCR. Of about 3,300 clones in the sample, roughly 26% were seen once. Sequenced here: lung tumor tissue, sampled before any cancer treatment. All receptors derive from a male donor aged 60 or older with stage I lung adenocarcinoma.

Only a few counts were recorded for this clone. This chain joins TRBV6-8 and TRBJ2-7; weak D call: TRBD1 (6 bases). The CDR3 is 12 amino acids. Germline V gene data show CDR1 as MNHGY and CDR2 as SAAAGT. V gave up 8 bases and J gave up 2 bases, with 10 bases separating them. CDR3 in DNA: TGTGCCAGCCTGGGACACCCCTACGAGCAGTACTTC. As protein: CASLGHPYEQYF.

The J gene is TRBJ1-3, the V gene TRBV19, with D hard to call. Trimming cost V 1 base and J 4 bases, with 17 bases left between them. The germline CDR1 and CDR2 sequences are LNHDA and SQIVND (reference sequence). The CDR3 totals 17 residues. The CDR3 loop reads CASSIGGRHGLGNTIYF. The CDR3 DNA reads TGTGCCAGTAGTATAGGAGGTCGACACGGACTAGGAAACACCATATATTTT.

This clone showed up just a few times. This sequence joins TRBV1 and TRBJ2-5. TRBV1 is deemed a pseudogene. The CDR3 has 18 amino acids. The CDR3 DNA sequence: TGCGCCAGCAGCCACCCCATGGGCCCAGTCGGGCCCCAAAAGACCCAGTACTTC. This gives the protein CASSHPMGPVGPQKTQYF.

The gene calls are TRBV19 and TRBJ2-6; 7 bases map to TRBD1. In germline, CDR1 is LNHDA, CDR2 SQIVND (reference sequence). The CDR3 contains 14 residues. Trimming took 4 bases from V and 3 from J; bases not matched to a gene: 0. This CDR3 is CASSRTGGANVLTF. The CDR3 DNA is TGTGCCAGTAGTAGGACAGGTGGGGCCAACGTCCTGACTTTC.

The gene calls are TRBV5-1 and TRBJ1-1; 10 bases align to TRBD1. Germline CDR1 is SGHRS and CDR2 is YFSETQ. This CDR3 is 17 amino acids long. After removal of 4 bases from V and 5 bases from J, the junction contained 14 bases not matched to a gene. The CDR3 sequence: CASSMPKTGGARTEAFF. The CDR3 DNA is TGCGCCAGCAGCATGCCAAAGACAGGGGGCGCGAGGACTGAAGCTTTCTTT. The full variable domain, its missing parts supplied by reference TRBV5-1 and TRBJ1-1, is KAGVTQTPRYLIKTRGQQVTLSCSPISGHRSVSWYQQTPGQGLQFLFEYFSETQRNKGNFPGRFSGRQFSNSRSEMNVSTLELGDSALYLCASSMPKTGGARTEAFFGQGTRLTVV.

The CDR3 sequence: CASSQGYTEAFF. CDR3 sequence (DNA): TGTGCCAGCTCACAGGGTTACACTGAAGCTTTCTTT. The chain couples TRBV18 to TRBJ1-1; no firm D call. Germline loops: CDR1 KGHSH, CDR2 LQKENI. Deletions cut 4 bases from V and 3 bases from J, with 6 bases between. The CDR3 is 12 amino acids. Using reference TRBV18 and TRBJ1-1 for the parts outside the CDR3, the full variable domain is NAGVMQNPRHLVRRRGQEARLRCSPMKGHSHVYWYRQLPEEGLKFMVYLQKENIIDESGMPKERFSAEFPKEGPSILRIQQVVRGDSAAYFCASSQGYTEAFFGQGTRLTVV.

The chain combines TRBV18 with TRBJ2-2; TRBD1 matches 7 bases. CDR1 KGHSH and CDR2 LQKENI come from the germline V gene. The CDR3 runs 14 residues. The V and J ends lost 1 base and 7 bases, in that order; junction bases with no gene match: 3. Here the CDR3 DNA reads TGTGCCAGCTCACCACAGGGGGCGAGCGGGGAGCTGTTTTTT. Translating gives CASSPQGASGELFF.

Only a few counts were recorded for this clone. CDR3 DNA sequence: TGTGCCAGCTCACCTCTTGACAGGGGTAGCACAGATACGCAGTATTTT. Amino acids: CASSPLDRGSTDTQYF. The chain combines TRBV18 with TRBJ2-3; 8 bases are a match to TRBD1. Germline CDR1 and CDR2: KGHSH and LQKENI. This CDR3 contains 16 residues. Trimming at V came to 3 bases and at J to 0 bases, leaving 5 bases not matched to a gene.

This chain joins TRBV19 and TRBJ1-5; a weak D match, TRBD1 (5 bases). CDR1 LNHDA and CDR2 SQIVND come from the germline V gene (reference sequence). Trimming left V 8 bases short and J 2 bases short, with 22 bases between. This CDR3 spans 17 amino acids. In nucleotides, the CDR3 is TGTGCCAGTGTATCCGGGCGACTGGGGGTTCGCAATCAGCCCCAGCATTTT. This gives the protein CASVSGRLGVRNQPQHF.

This clone appeared a few times. V usage is TRBV14 and J usage is TRBJ2-1, with TRBD2 identical over 8 bases. CDR1 is SGHDN and CDR2 is FVKESK in the germline V gene. The CDR3 spans 16 residues. J lost 4 bases, V lost 1 base, and 6 bases had no gene match. The CDR3 nucleotides are TGTGCCAGCAGCCAAGCCGCGGGGGGTTGGTACAATGAGCAGTTCTTC. Protein product: CASSQAAGGWYNEQFF.

The V call is TRBV6-7, the J call TRBJ1-1, with D hard to call. TRBV6-7 is flagged as an ORF with uncertain function. V lost 2 bases to trimming and J lost 1 base, with 8 bases between them. The CDR3 extends over 14 amino acids. The CDR3 is CASSYREENTEAFF. Written as DNA, the CDR3 is TGTGCCAGCAGTTACAGGGAGGAGAACACTGAAGCTTTCTTT.

The CDR3 protein is CASSPGTGYNEQFF. The CDR3 DNA reads as TGTGCCAGCAGCCCCGGGACAGGTTACAATGAGCAGTTCTTC. The chain links TRBV14 to TRBJ2-1; 8 bases map to TRBD1. Germline V gives CDR1 SGHDN, CDR2 FVKESK. This CDR3 is built from 14 residues. Trimming at V came to 4 bases and at J to 4 bases, leaving 3 bases not matched to a gene.

This CDR3 is CATSRDRGDWEKLFF. In nucleotides, the CDR3 is TGTGCCACCAGCAGAGATCGAGGGGATTGGGAAAAACTGTTTTTT. J is TRBJ1-4 and V is TRBV15; TRBD1 is a possible D gene (5 bases). Germline V gene lookup returns CDR1 LNHNV and CDR2 YYDKDF (reference sequence). There are 15 residues in the CDR3. The V gene lost 0 bases and the J gene lost 8 bases, with 13 bases spanning the gap.

This rearrangement joins TRBV25-1 to TRBJ2-5; 8 bases are shared with TRBD2. The CDR3 consists of 14 residues. Germline CDR1 and CDR2: MGHDK and SYGVNS. V shed 6 bases, J shed 3 bases, and the junction held 6 bases outside the gene matches. The CDR3 loop is CASRERGFKETQYF. The DNA of the CDR3 is TGTGCCAGCAGGGAGCGGGGGTTTAAAGAGACCCAGTACTTC.

This clone was seen only a few times. The chain couples TRBV18 to TRBJ1-2; perhaps TRBD1 as D (6 bases). V lost 8 bases and J lost 14, with 27 bases in between. There are 14 residues in the CDR3. In germline, CDR1 is KGHSH, CDR2 LQKENI. DNA of the CDR3: TGTGCCAGCCAACAATCTCCGCGGACAGATGCTTTAACCTTC. Translating it yields CASQQSPRTDALTF.

The DNA for the CDR3 is TGTGCCAGCAGTTACTCGCGGGGGACGAACACTGAAGCTTTCTTT. Translated: CASSYSRGTNTEAFF. The chain links TRBV6-8 to TRBJ1-1; perhaps TRBD1 as D (5 bases). Deletions cut 0 bases from V and 1 base from J, with 9 bases between. The CDR3 has 15 residues. Germline CDR1 and CDR2: MNHGY and SAAAGT.

This clone came up a few times. The V gene is TRBV6-8, the J gene TRBJ1-5; no firm D call. This CDR3 comprises 12 residues. V lost 2 bases, J lost 9 bases, and 8 bases lay in between. Looked up from germline, CDR1 is MNHGY and CDR2 is SAAAGT. CDR3: CASSYLSGPQHF. The CDR3 DNA reads as TGTGCCAGCAGTTACCTCTCCGGGCCCCAGCATTTT.

There are a few counts of this clone. V usage is TRBV7-2 and J usage is TRBJ2-2, with no clear D. The CDR3 has 13 amino acids. The V and J ends lost 5 bases and 7 bases respectively, with 11 bases between them. Germline V CDR1 and CDR2: SGHTA, FQGNSA. CDR3 sequence: CASSHMRDGELFF. CDR3 in DNA: TGTGCCAGCAGCCACATGCGCGACGGGGAGCTGTTTTTT.

V usage is TRBV2 and J usage is TRBJ1-1; the match to TRBD1 covers 11 bases. CDR3 length equals 14 residues. With 4 bases clipped from V and 8 bases from J, the junction kept 6 bases outside the gene matches. Germline CDR1 is SNHLY and CDR2 is FYNNEI. The CDR3 nucleotides are TGTGCCAGCAGTGTCCCGGGACAGGGGGGCGAAGCTTTCTTT. Translated: CASSVPGQGGEAFF.

This clone has a handful of counts. J is TRBJ1-2 and V is TRBV9; TRBD1 agrees at 7 bases. This CDR3 has 13 residues. V lost 3 bases and J lost 2; bases outside the gene matches: 1. Germline CDR1 SGDLS, CDR2 YYNGEE. The CDR3 coding sequence is TGTGCCAGCAGCGGGACAGGAAACTATGGCTACACCTTC. This encodes CASSGTGNYGYTF.